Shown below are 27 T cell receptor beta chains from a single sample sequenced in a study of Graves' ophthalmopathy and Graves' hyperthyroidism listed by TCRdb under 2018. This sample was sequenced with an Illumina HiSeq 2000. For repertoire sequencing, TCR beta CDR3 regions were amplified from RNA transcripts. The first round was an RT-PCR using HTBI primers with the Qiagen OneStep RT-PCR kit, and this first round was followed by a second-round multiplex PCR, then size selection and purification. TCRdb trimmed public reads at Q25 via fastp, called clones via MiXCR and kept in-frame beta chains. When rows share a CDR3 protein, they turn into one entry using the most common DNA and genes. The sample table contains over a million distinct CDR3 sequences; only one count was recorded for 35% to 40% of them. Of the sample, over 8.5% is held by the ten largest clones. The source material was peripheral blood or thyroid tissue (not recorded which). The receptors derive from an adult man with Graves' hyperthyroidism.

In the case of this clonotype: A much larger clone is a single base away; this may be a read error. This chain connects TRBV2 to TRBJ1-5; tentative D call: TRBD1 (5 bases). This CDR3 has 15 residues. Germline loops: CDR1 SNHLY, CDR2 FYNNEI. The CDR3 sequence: CASRGPGGPQKPQRF. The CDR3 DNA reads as TGTGCCAGCAGGGGGCCCGGCGGTCCCCAAAAGCCCCAGCGTTTT.

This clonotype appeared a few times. This CDR3 is CASSFLAGVSNTGELFF. The DNA of the CDR3 is TGTGCCAGCAGCTTTTTAGCGGGAGTGTCGAACACCGGGGAGCTGTTTTTT. The J gene is TRBJ2-2, the V gene TRBV7-6, with 9 bases that match TRBD2. Germline V gene data show CDR1 as SGHVS and CDR2 as FNYEAQ. After removal of 3 bases from V and 0 bases from J, the junction contained 5 bases not matched to a gene. The CDR3 extends over 17 amino acids. The full variable domain, rest sourced from reference TRBV7-6 and TRBJ2-2, is GAGVSQSPRYKVTKRGQDVALRCDPISGHVSLYWYRQALGQGPEFLTYFNYEAQQDKSGLPNDRFSAERPEGSISTLTIQRTEQRDSAMYRCASSFLAGVSNTGELFFGEGSRLTVL.

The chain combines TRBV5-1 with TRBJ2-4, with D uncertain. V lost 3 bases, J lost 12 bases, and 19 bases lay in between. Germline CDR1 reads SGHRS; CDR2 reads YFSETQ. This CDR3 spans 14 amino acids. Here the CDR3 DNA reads TGCGCCAGCAGCTACCTGGCCGGGTACGGGTCTCAGTACTTC. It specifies CASSYLAGYGSQYF.

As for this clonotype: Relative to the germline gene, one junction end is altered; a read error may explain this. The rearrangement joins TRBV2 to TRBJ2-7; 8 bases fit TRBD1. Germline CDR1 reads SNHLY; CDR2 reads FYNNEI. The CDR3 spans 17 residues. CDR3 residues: CASSQDSQGAYSYEQYF. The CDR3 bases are TGCGCCAGCAGCCAAGATAGTCAGGGGGCCTACTCCTACGAGCAGTACTTC.

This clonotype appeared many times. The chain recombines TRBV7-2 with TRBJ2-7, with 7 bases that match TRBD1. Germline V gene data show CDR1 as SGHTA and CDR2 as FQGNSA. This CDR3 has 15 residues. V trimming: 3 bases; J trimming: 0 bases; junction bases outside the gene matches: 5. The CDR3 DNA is TGTGCCAGCAGCTTGACAGGGCCCAGCTCCTACGAGCAGTACTTC. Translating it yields CASSLTGPSSYEQYF.

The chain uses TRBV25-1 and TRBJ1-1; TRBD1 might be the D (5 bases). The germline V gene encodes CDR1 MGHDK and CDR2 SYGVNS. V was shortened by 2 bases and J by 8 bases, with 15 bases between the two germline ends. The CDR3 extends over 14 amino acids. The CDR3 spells CASSEVRGEREAFF. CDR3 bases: TGTGCCAGCAGTGAAGTTCGGGGGGAAAGGGAAGCTTTCTTT. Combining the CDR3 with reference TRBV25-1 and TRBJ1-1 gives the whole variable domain EADIYQTPRYLVIGTGKKITLECSQTMGHDKMYWYQQDPGMELHLIHYSYGVNSTEKGDLSSESTVSRIRTEHFPLTLESARPSHTSQYLCASSEVRGEREAFFGQGTRLTVV.

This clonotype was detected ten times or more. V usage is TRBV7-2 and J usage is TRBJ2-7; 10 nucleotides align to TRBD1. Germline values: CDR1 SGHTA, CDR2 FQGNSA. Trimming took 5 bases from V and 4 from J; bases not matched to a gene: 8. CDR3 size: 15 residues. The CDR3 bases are TGTGCCAGCAGCCTAGTCCCGGGACAGGGGTACGAGCAGTACTTC. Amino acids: CASSLVPGQGYEQYF.

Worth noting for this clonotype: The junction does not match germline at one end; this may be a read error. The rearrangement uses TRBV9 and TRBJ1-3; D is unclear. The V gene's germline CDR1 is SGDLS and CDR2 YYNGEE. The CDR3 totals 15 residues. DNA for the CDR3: TGTGCCAGCAGCGTAGTTGGGGTCTCTGGAAACACCACATATTTT. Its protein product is CASSVVGVSGNTTYF. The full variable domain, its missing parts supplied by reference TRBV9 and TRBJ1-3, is DSGVTQTPKHLITATGQRVTLRCSPRSGDLSVYWYQQSLDQGLQFLIQYYNGEERAKGNILERFSAQQFPDLHSELNLSSLELGDSALYFCASSVVGVSGNTTYFGEGSWLTVV.

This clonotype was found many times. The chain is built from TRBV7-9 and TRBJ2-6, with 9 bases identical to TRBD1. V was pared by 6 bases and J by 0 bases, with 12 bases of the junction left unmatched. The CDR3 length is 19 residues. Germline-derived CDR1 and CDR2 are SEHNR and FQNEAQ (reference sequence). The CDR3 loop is CASRGPRDRDVSGANVLTF. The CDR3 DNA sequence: TGTGCCAGCAGGGGGCCCCGGGACAGGGACGTCTCTGGGGCCAACGTCCTGACTTTC.

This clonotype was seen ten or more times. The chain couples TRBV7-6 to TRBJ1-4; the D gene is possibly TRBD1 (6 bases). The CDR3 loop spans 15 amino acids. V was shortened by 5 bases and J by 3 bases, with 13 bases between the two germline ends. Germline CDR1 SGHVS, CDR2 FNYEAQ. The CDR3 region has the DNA TGTGCCAGCAGCGAGGCAGGGGCATCTAATGAAAAACTGTTTTTT. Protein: CASSEAGASNEKLFF.

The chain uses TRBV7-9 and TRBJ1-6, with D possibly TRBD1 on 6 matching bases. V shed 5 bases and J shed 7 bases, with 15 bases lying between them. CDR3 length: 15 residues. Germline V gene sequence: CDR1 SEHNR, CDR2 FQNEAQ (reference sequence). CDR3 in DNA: TGTGCCAGCAGCCTAATGGGGGGGGCGAATTCACCCCTCCACTTT. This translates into CASSLMGGANSPLHF.

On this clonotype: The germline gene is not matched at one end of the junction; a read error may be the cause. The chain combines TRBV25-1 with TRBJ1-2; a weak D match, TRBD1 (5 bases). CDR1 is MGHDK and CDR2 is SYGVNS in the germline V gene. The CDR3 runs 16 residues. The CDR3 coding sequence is TGTGCCAGTAGGGACGCCCAGAGGGGCGAATACTATGACTACACCTTC. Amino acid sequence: CASRDAQRGEYYDYTF.

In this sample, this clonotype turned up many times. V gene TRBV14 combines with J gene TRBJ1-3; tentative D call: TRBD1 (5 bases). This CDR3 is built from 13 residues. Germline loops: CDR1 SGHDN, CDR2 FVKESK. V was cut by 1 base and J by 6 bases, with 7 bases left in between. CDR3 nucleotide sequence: TGTGCCAGCAGCCAAGGAGGGGAAAACACCATATATTTT. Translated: CASSQGGENTIYF.

The CDR3 DNA is TGCAGCATATCGACAGAGTATGGCTACACCTTC. This gives the protein CSISTEYGYTF. The rearrangement uses TRBV29-1 and TRBJ1-2, with TRBD1 as a possible D gene (5 bases). V lost 8 bases and J lost 5, with 12 bases in between. Germline loops: CDR1 SQVTM, CDR2 ANQGSEA. The CDR3 runs to 11 residues.

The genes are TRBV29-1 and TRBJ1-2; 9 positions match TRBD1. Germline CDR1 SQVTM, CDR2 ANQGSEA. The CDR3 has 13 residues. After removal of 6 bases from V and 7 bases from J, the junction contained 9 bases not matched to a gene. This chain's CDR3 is CSVGGQGTGGYTF. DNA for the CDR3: TGCAGCGTCGGAGGACAGGGGACGGGTGGCTACACCTTC.

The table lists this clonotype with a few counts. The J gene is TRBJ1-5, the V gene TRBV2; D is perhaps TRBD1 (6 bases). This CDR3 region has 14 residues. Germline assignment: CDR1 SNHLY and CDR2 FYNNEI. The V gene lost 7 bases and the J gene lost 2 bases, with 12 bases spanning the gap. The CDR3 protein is CASTGQPGNQPQHF. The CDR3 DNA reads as TGTGCCAGCACCGGACAGCCTGGCAATCAGCCCCAGCATTTT.

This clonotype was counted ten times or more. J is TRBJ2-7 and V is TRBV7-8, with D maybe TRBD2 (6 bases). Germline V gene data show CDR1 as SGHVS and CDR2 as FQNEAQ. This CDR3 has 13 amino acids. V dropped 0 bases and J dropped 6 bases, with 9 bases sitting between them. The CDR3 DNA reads TGTGCCAGCAGCTTAGCGCGGGGCGTCGAGCAGTACTTC. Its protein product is CASSLARGVEQYF.

CDR3: CASSWTRLSTDTQYF. The CDR3 nucleotides are TGTGCCAGCAGCTGGACAAGACTTAGCACAGATACGCAGTATTTT. The chain joins TRBV7-9 to TRBJ2-3, with D possibly TRBD1 on 5 matching bases. In germline, CDR1 is SEHNR, CDR2 FQNEAQ (reference sequence). This CDR3 comprises 15 residues. Trimming removed 4 bases at V and 0 bases at J, with 11 bases between.

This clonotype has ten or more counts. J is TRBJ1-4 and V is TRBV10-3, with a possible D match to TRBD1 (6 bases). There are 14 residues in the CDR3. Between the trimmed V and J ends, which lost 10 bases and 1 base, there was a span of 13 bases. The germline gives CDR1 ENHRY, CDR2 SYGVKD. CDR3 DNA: TGTGCCACTGCAGAGGGGGGAACTAATGAAAAACTGTTTTTT. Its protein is CATAEGGTNEKLFF.

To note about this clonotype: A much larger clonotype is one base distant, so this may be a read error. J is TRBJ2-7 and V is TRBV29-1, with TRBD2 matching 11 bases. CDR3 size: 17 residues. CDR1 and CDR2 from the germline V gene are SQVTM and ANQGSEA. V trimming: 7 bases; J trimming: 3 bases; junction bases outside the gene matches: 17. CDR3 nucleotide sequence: TGCAGCGCCGGGGGGCTAGCGGGAGGCAAGAGCTACTACGAGCAGTACTTC. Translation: CSAGGLAGGKSYYEQYF.

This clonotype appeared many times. The CDR3 sequence is CASRGTGENEQYF. The CDR3 DNA is TGTGCCAGCAGGGGGACAGGGGAGAACGAGCAGTACTTC. V usage is TRBV25-1 and J usage is TRBJ2-7; the match to TRBD1 covers 10 bases. Trimming took 6 bases from V and 5 from J; bases not matched to a gene: 4. CDR1 and CDR2 from the germline V gene are MGHDK and SYGVNS. This CDR3 contains 13 residues.

CDR3 protein: CASSPTGIYVEQYF. CDR3 in DNA: TGTGCCAGCTCCCCGACAGGGATCTATGTCGAGCAGTACTTC. The chain links TRBV28 to TRBJ2-7, with 7 bases lining up with TRBD1. V gave up 8 bases and J gave up 6 bases; unmatched junction bases: 13. The CDR3 is 14 amino acids. Germline V gives CDR1 MDHEN, CDR2 SYDVKM.

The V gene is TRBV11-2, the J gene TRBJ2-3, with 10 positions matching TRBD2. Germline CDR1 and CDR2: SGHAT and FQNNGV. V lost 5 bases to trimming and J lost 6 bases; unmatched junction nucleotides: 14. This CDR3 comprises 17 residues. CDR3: CASSQPQSSGRSDTQYF. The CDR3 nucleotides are TGTGCCAGCAGCCAACCGCAGTCTAGCGGGAGATCTGATACGCAGTATTTT.

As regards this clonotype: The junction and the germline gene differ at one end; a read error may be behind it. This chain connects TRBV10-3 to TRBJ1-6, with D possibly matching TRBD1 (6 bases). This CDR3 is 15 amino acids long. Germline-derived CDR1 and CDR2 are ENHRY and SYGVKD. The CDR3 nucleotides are TGTGCCAGCAGTGAACAGGGAGGGAATAATTCACCCCTCCACTTT. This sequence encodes CASSEQGGNNSPLHF.

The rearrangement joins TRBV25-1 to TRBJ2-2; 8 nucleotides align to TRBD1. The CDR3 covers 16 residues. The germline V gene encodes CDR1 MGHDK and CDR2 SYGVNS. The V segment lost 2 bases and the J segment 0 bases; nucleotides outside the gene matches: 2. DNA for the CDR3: TGTGCCAGCAGTGAAGGGACAGGACCGAACACCGGGGAGCTGTTTTTT. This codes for CASSEGTGPNTGELFF.

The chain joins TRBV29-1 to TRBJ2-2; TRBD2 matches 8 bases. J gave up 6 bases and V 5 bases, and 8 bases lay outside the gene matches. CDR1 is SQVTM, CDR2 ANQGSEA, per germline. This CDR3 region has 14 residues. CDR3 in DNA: TGCAGCGTTCTAGCGGGCAGGGTAGCCGGGGAGCTGTTTTTT. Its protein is CSVLAGRVAGELFF.

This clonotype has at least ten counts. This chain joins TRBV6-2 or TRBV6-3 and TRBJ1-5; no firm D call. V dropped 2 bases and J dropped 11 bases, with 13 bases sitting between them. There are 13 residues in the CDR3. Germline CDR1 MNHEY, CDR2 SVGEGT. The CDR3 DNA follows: TGTGCCAGCAGTTACGGGTTGGCCTGGGCCCAGCATTTT. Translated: CASSYGLAWAQHF.